This TCR beta chain stems from a study of blood T cell repertoires in COVID-19. Study information: The United States, Italy and Spain were the sources of the acute and convalescent COVID-19 samples. Nucleic acid was either cDNA or gDNA, and it came from T cells, B-cell-depleted T cells, or PBMCs.

This clone was found many times. The authors' processing: Nucleated cell number was recorded as an estimate derived from reference gene primer amplification. Sequencing used immunoSEQ multiplex PCR; TCRdb keeps in-frame clones, though not all of them. V and J calls plus clone size are reproduced from that table; the DNA served to infer D and trimming. The sample gives around 240,000 clones, approximately 80% of which show up once; 6.5% to 9% is in the top ten. Trimming pared 1 base from V and 3 bases from J, leaving 11 bases between. Germline values: CDR1 SGHVS, CDR2 FQNEAQ. The CDR3 is 15 amino acids.

The V call is TRBV7-8, the J call TRBJ2-3, with D perhaps TRBD2 (6 bases). The sequence was obtained from a woman aged 45-65 years with acute or convalescent COVID-19. The sequencing sample was made of peripheral blood. The CDR3 bases are TGTGCCAGCAGCTTAGGGGACTCTCCGACAGATACGCAGTATTTT. Amino acids: CASSLGDSPTDTQYF.